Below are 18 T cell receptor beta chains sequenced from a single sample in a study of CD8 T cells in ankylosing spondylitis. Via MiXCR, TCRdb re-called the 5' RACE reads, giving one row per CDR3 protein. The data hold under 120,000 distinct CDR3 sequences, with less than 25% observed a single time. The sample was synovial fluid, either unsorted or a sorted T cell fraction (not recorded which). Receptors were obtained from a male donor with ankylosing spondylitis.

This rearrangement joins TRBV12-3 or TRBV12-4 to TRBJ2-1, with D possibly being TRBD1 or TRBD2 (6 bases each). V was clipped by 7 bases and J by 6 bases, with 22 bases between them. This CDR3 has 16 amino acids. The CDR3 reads CASTPGGPKDGNEQFF. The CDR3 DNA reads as TGTGCCAGCACACCCGGGGGCCCCAAAGATGGCAATGAGCAGTTCTTC.

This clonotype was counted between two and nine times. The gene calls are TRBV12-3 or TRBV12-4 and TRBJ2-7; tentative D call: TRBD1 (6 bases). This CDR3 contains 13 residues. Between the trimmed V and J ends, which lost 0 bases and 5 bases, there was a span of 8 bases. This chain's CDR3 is CASSLARGNEQYF. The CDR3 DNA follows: TGTGCCAGCAGTTTAGCCAGGGGCAACGAGCAGTACTTC.

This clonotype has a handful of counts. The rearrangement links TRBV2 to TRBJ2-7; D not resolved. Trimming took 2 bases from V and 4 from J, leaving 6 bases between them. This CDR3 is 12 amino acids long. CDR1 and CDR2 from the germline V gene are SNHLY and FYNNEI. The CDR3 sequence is CASSETLYEQYF. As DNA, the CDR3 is TGTGCCAGCAGTGAAACCCTTTACGAGCAGTACTTC.

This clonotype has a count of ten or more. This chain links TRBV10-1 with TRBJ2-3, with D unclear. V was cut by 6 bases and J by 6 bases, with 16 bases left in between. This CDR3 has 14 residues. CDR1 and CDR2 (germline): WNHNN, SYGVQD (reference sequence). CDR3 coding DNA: TGCGCCAGCAGGGTGGACGGACCATCGGATACGCAGTATTTT. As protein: CASRVDGPSDTQYF.

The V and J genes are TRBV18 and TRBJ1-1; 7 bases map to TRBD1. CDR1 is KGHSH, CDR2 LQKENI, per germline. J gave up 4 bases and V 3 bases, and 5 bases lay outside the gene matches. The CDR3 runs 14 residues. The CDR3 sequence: CASSPTGTSTEAFF. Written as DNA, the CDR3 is TGTGCCAGCTCACCGACAGGGACCAGCACTGAAGCTTTCTTT.

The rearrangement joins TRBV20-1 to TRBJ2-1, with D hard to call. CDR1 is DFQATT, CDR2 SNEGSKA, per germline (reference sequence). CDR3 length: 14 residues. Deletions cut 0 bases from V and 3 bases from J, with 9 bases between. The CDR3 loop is CSARDRVGYNEQFF. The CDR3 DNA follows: TGCAGTGCTAGAGATCGGGTCGGCTACAATGAGCAGTTCTTC.

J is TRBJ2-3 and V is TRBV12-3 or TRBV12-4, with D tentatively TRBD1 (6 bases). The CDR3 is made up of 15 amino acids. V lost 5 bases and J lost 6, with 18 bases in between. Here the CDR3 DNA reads TGTGCCAGCAGTCCCCGACAGGCTCTGCCCGATACGCAGTATTTT. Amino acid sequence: CASSPRQALPDTQYF.

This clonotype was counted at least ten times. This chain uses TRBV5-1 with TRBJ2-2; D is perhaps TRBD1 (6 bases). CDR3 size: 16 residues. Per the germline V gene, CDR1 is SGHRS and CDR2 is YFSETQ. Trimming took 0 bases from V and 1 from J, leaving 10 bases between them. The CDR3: CASSLDRAKNTGELFF. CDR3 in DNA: TGCGCCAGCAGCTTGGACAGGGCTAAGAACACCGGGGAGCTGTTTTTT.

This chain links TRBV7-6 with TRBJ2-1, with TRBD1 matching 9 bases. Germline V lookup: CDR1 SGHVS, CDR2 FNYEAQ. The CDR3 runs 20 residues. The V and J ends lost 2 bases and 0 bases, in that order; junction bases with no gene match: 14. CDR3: CASSLSVVGTGPISYNEQFF. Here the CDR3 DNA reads TGTGCCAGCAGCTTATCGGTAGTCGGGACAGGGCCTATCTCCTACAATGAGCAGTTCTTC.

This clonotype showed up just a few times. The CDR3 DNA reads as TGTGCCAGCAGCTTACGGGGGGCTCGAACTGAAGCTTTCTTT. Protein sequence: CASSLRGARTEAFF. The chain employs TRBV11-3 and TRBJ1-1; a possible D gene is TRBD1 (6 bases). The CDR3 is made up of 14 amino acids. V was clipped by 2 bases and J by 5 bases, with 12 bases between them. CDR1 and CDR2 (germline): SGHNT, YENEEA.

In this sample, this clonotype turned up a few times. CDR3 bases: TGTGCCATCAGTGAGTACCGTAATGAGCAGTTCTTC. It specifies CAISEYRNEQFF. J is TRBJ2-1 and V is TRBV10-3; D call uncertain. Germline values: CDR1 ENHRY, CDR2 SYGVKD. V was pared by 1 base and J by 7 bases, with 5 bases between. There are 12 residues in the CDR3.

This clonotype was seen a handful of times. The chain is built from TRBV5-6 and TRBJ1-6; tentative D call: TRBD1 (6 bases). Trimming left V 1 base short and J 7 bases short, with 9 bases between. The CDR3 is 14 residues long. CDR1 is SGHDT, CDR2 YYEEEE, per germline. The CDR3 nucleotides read TGTGCCAGCAGCTTGACAGGGTTAAATTCACCCCTCCACTTT. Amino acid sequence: CASSLTGLNSPLHF.

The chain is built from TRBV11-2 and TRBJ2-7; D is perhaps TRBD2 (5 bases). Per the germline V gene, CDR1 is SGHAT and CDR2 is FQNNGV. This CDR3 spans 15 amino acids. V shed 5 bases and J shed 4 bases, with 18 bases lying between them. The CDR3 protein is CASSQSGGGLYEQYF. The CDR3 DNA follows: TGTGCCAGCAGCCAATCTGGCGGCGGGCTGTACGAGCAGTACTTC. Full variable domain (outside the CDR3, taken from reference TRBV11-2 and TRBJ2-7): EAGVAQSPRYKIIEKRQSVAFWCNPISGHATLYWYQQILGQGPKLLIQFQNNGVVDDSQLPKDRFSAERLKGVDSTLKIQPAKLEDSAVYLCASSQSGGGLYEQYFGPGTRLTVT.

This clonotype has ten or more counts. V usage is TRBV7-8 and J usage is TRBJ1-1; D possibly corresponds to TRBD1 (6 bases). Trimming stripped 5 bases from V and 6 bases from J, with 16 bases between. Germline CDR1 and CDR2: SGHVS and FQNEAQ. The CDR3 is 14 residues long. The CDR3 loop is CASSLRVGGPEAFF. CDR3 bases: TGTGCCAGCAGCCTACGTGTCGGGGGCCCTGAAGCTTTCTTT.

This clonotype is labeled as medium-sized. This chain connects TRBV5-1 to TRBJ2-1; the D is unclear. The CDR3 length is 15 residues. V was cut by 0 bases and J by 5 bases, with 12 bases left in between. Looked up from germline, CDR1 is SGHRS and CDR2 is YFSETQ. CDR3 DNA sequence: TGCGCCAGCAGCTTGGAGGTGGGTTCGAACAATGAGCAGTTCTTC. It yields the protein CASSLEVGSNNEQFF.

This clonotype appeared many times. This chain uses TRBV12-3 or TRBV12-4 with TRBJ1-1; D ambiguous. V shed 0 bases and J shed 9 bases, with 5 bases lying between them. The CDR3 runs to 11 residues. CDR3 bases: TGTGCCAGCAGTTTAGCAGGGAAAGCTTTCTTT. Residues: CASSLAGKAFF.

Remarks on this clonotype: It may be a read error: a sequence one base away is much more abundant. The CDR3 sequence is CSVLRDSNTEALF. The CDR3, as DNA: TGCAGCGTGCTCCGGGACAGCAACACTGAAGCTTTATTT. V is TRBV29-1 and J is TRBJ1-1; TRBD1 aligns across 7 bases. Germline assignment: CDR1 SQVTM and CDR2 ANQGSEA. This CDR3 comprises 13 residues.

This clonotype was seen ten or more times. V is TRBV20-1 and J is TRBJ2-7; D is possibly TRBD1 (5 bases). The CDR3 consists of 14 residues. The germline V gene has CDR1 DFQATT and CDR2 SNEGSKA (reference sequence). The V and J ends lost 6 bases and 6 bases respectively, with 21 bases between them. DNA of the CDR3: TGCAGTGCAATATTATCCCGCCTCAGGGCCGAGCAGTACGTC. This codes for CSAILSRLRAEQYV.